The 19 T cell receptor beta chains presented below share a single source sample, sequenced in a study of identical twins. TCRdb independently ran MiXCR on the 5' RACE reads; one entry per CDR3 protein. Among fewer than 650,000 distinct CDR3 sequences listed, under 8.5% were seen once. The same sample was also used in a study of yellow fever vaccine responses in identical twins.

Sequencing used PBMCs. The receptors here all came from a young woman in good health.

The rearrangement uses TRBV5-1 and TRBJ2-2; D unresolved. The CDR3 has 12 residues. With 0 bases removed from V and 7 bases from J, the gap between germline ends came to 4 bases. From germline, CDR1 is SGHRS and CDR2 YFSETQ. Written as DNA, the CDR3 is TGCGCCAGCAGCTTGGCCGTCGGGGAGCTGTTTTTT. Translated, it gives CASSLAVGELFF.

This chain uses TRBV10-3 with TRBJ2-3, with 13 bases lining up with TRBD2. The CDR3 spans 15 residues. Germline V gene lookup returns CDR1 ENHRY and CDR2 SYGVKD. V was pared by 0 bases and J by 9 bases, with 3 bases of the junction left unmatched. The CDR3 DNA is TGTGCCATCAGTGAGTCGGGACTAGCGGGGCAGACGCAGTATTTT. Translating gives CAISESGLAGQTQYF.

The chain has TRBV18 and TRBJ2-5; D is unclear. Trimming took 5 bases from V and 1 from J, leaving 14 bases between them. The CDR3 is 15 residues long. Germline V gives CDR1 KGHSH, CDR2 LQKENI. CDR3 in DNA: TGTGCCAGCTCAACGAAGGTTTTCCGCCAAGAGACCCAGTACTTC. It yields the protein CASSTKVFRQETQYF.

The chain is built from TRBV7-8 and TRBJ2-1, with D unclear. Between the trimmed V and J ends, which lost 5 bases and 3 bases, there was a span of 17 bases. Germline CDR1 and CDR2: SGHVS and FQNEAQ. CDR3 length equals 16 residues. For the CDR3, the DNA is TGTGCCAGCAGCCCCTCCGACTGGAACTTCTACAATGAGCAGTTCTTC. It encodes CASSPSDWNFYNEQFF.

This clonotype was observed at least ten times. The chain recombines TRBV29-1 with TRBJ2-5; the D call may be TRBD1 or TRBD2 (5 bases each). The CDR3 covers 14 residues. Trimming took 0 bases from V and 2 from J, leaving 10 bases between them. CDR1 is SQVTM, CDR2 ANQGSEA, per germline. The CDR3 coding sequence is TGCAGCGTTGAAGATTGGGGGATTCAAGAGACCCAGTACTTC. This sequence encodes CSVEDWGIQETQYF.

There are many counts of this clonotype. CDR3 coding DNA: TGTGCCAGCAGAAAACCGGGACTCCAGATCAATGAGCAGTTCTTC. As protein: CASRKPGLQINEQFF. V gene TRBV7-2 combines with J gene TRBJ2-1; D might be TRBD2 (6 bases). V lost 6 bases to trimming and J lost 6 bases, with 18 bases between them. The CDR3 is 15 amino acids. CDR1 SGHTA and CDR2 FQGNSA come from the germline V gene.

This clonotype has a count of ten or more. The chain joins TRBV28 to TRBJ1-2; 7 nucleotides agree with TRBD1. This CDR3 has 12 amino acids. V lost 6 bases and J lost 4; bases outside the gene matches: 2. In germline, CDR1 is MDHEN, CDR2 SYDVKM. The CDR3 loop is CASRGQSYGYTF. As DNA, the CDR3 is TGTGCCAGCAGGGGACAGAGCTATGGCTACACCTTC.

This clonotype was recorded a few times. The CDR3 reads CASSYSAGAYEQYF. The CDR3 DNA follows: TGTGCCAGCAGTTACTCGGCGGGAGCCTACGAGCAGTACTTC. The chain couples TRBV6-5 to TRBJ2-7; 7 bases agree with TRBD2. The germline V gene encodes CDR1 MNHEY and CDR2 SVGAGI. This CDR3 has 14 residues. V lost 0 bases and J lost 2; bases outside the gene matches: 1.

The rearrangement joins TRBV7-9 to TRBJ2-2; D is unresolved. The V end was cut by 3 bases, the J end by 3 bases, with 8 bases between. Germline V gene data show CDR1 as SEHNR and CDR2 as FQNEAQ (reference sequence). This CDR3 has 14 amino acids. The CDR3 sequence: CASSFDWDTGELFF. The CDR3 DNA reads as TGTGCCAGCAGCTTCGACTGGGACACCGGGGAGCTGTTTTTT.

This clonotype showed up just a few times. The rearrangement uses TRBV6-1 and TRBJ1-2, with TRBD1 matching 9 bases. Germline loops: CDR1 MNHNS, CDR2 SASEGT. The ends lost 6 bases at V and 2 bases at J; junction bases unmatched: 7. The CDR3 length is 15 residues. The CDR3 region is CASRTGTGTNYGYTF. The CDR3 DNA is TGTGCCAGCAGAACCGGGACAGGGACGAACTATGGCTACACCTTC.

This clonotype was detected a few times. The gene calls are TRBV25-1 and TRBJ2-2; D is undetermined. This CDR3 region has 17 residues. Trimming cost V 4 bases and J 9 bases, with 24 bases left between them. Germline-derived CDR1 and CDR2 are MGHDK and SYGVNS. The CDR3 DNA reads TGTGCCAGCAGTGGTCGCTTACAGTCCTCCTTATTTCGGGAGCTGTTTTTT. Translated, it gives CASSGRLQSSLFRELFF.

This clonotype appeared a few times. The chain carries TRBV24-1 and TRBJ1-5; the D gene is possibly TRBD1 (6 bases). With 4 bases removed from V and 1 base from J, the gap between germline ends came to 13 bases. Per the germline V gene, CDR1 is KGHDR and CDR2 is SFDVKD. This CDR3 region has 16 residues. The CDR3 coding sequence is TGTGCCACCAGTGAGGCTGGGACAAGAAGCAATCAGCCCCAGCATTTT. Its protein is CATSEAGTRSNQPQHF.

This clonotype was recorded at least ten times. V and J are TRBV4-1 and TRBJ2-7; D is unresolved. The ends were cut back, 6 bases at V and 3 bases at J, with 15 bases in the middle. The V gene's germline CDR1 is MGHRA and CDR2 YSYEKL. The CDR3 is 14 residues long. The CDR3 region is CASSRSGLNYEQYF. The CDR3 DNA sequence: TGCGCCAGCAGTCGCTCAGGATTAAACTACGAGCAGTACTTC.

This chain uses TRBV27 with TRBJ2-1, with TRBD1 matching 7 bases. This CDR3 spans 16 amino acids. V was pared by 4 bases and J by 4 bases, with 10 bases of the junction left unmatched. Germline V CDR1 and CDR2: MNHEY, SMNVEV (reference sequence). In DNA, the CDR3 is TGTGCCAGCAGTTCACCAGAGGGGGCGAAGTACAATGAGCAGTTCTTC. This translates into CASSSPEGAKYNEQFF.

The chain links TRBV2 to TRBJ2-7, with D perhaps TRBD2 (6 bases). Per the germline V gene, CDR1 is SNHLY and CDR2 is FYNNEI. Trimming removed 9 bases at V and 5 bases at J, with 14 bases between. The CDR3 extends over 12 amino acids. CDR3 region: CASSGRAHEQYV. DNA of the CDR3: TGTGCCAGTAGCGGCCGGGCTCACGAGCAGTACGTC.

CDR3 sequence reads: CASSLGGGAGETQYF. DNA of the CDR3: TGTGCCAGCAGCTTGGGAGGGGGCGCGGGAGAGACCCAGTACTTC. The J gene is TRBJ2-5, the V gene TRBV5-6, with 7 bases identical to TRBD1. The CDR3 loop spans 15 amino acids. The V segment lost 0 bases and the J segment 4 bases; nucleotides outside the gene matches: 6. Germline loops: CDR1 SGHDT, CDR2 YYEEEE.

This chain connects TRBV7-3 to TRBJ2-3; 8 positions agree with TRBD2. V lost 4 bases to trimming and J lost 1 base; unmatched junction nucleotides: 10. CDR1 SGHTA and CDR2 FQGTGA come from the germline V gene. The CDR3 has 17 amino acids. The CDR3 sequence: CASSSGGASLRTDTQYF. The CDR3 nucleotides read TGTGCCAGCAGCTCGGGGGGGGCTAGCCTTCGCACAGATACGCAGTATTTT.

This clonotype appeared many times. The V gene is TRBV29-1, the J gene TRBJ1-1; D unresolved. The germline V gene has CDR1 SQVTM and CDR2 ANQGSEA. V lost 6 bases to trimming and J lost 7 bases, with 15 bases between them. The CDR3 contains 12 residues. CDR3 in amino acids: CSVPGRTNEAFF. DNA of the CDR3: TGCAGCGTCCCCGGACGGACTAATGAAGCTTTCTTT.

This clonotype came up many times. The V gene is TRBV25-1, the J gene TRBJ1-3, with no clear D. Looked up from germline, CDR1 is MGHDK and CDR2 is SYGVNS. Trimming stripped 7 bases from V and 4 bases from J, with 5 bases between. The CDR3 totals 11 residues. The CDR3 nucleotides are TGTGCCAGCATTTGGGGAAACACCATATATTTT. Translation: CASIWGNTIYF.